This T cell receptor (beta chain) is drawn from a study of T cells in Graves' hyperthyroidism and ophthalmopathy. Study-wide points: A 13 V-J model separated ophthalmopathy from stable hyperthyroidism.

The study left out patients who had uncontrolled infection, other autoimmune disease, pregnancy or lactation. Amplification yielded TCR beta CDR3 regions, with RNA transcripts as the source. HTBI primers were used for first-round RT-PCR of the TCR CDR3. MiXCR was run by TCRdb on the multiplex PCR reads, yielding one entry per CDR3 protein. Seen here are fewer than 700,000 distinct CDR3 sequences, around 15% observed once, and the top ten hold around 4%. The CDR3 loop spans 12 amino acids. V shed 8 bases and J shed 5 bases, with 13 bases lying between them. Germline lookup yields CDR1 SGHTA and CDR2 FQGNSA. Comments on this clonotype: The antigen remains unidentified. A much larger clone is a single base away; this may be a read error.

The sequenced sample was blood. The TCR was taken from a woman aged 25 to 45 with Graves' hyperthyroidism. The chain employs TRBV7-2 and TRBJ2-7; D ambiguous. The CDR3 DNA is TGTGCCAGCGCTATGAGTCCCGACGAGCAGTACTTC. Translated: CASAMSPDEQYF.